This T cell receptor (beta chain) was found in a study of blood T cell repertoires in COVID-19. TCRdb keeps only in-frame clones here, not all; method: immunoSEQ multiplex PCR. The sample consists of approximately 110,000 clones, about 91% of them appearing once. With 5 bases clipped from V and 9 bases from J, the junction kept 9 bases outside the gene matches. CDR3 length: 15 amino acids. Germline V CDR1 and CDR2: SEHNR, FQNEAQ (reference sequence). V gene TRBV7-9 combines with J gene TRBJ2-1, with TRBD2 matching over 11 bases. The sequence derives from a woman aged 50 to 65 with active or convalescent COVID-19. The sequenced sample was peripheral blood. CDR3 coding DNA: TGTGCCAGCAGCCTCCAGGCTAGCGGGAGGCGTGAGCAGTTCTTC. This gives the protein CASSLQASGRREQFF.